The rows below give T cell receptor beta chains drawn from one sample of a study of CD4 T cells in relation to SARS-CoV-2 and coronaviruses. Clones were sequenced by immunoSEQ multiplex PCR, and TCRdb holds only the in-frame ones, with some missing. The profile shows roughly 15,000 clones, over 60% of them singletons. These receptors have no known antigen. Sequencing was done on a sample of CD4+ T cells from PBMCs, cultured in vitro. The receptors originated from a human donor in good health. Each CDR3 is given with its conserved first and last residue. Each record gives: clone size, V gene, J gene, CDR3 protein. Size is omitted from some rows. Given values are once, few, many or a class for expanded clones.

.	TRBV19	TRBJ1-5	CASSSSTGYQPQHF
.	TRBV4-3	TRBJ1-3	CASSQDPDPGDTIYF
.	TRBV3-1/TRBV3-2	TRBJ2-7	CASSQKNWQNKEQYF
once	TRBV10-3	TRBJ1-5	CAISESVPGSQPQHF
few	TRBV19	TRBJ2-3	CASSNQGRTDTQYF
once	TRBV21-1	TRBJ2-7	CASIKRDLGYEQYF
.	TRBV7-8	TRBJ2-3	CASSIRTSGSTDTQYF
.	TRBV6-2/TRBV6-3	TRBJ2-7	CASSYSSGSGEQYF
once	TRBV27	TRBJ1-1	CASSPRGGVGTEAFF
.	TRBV5-1	TRBJ1-3	CASSLAPGIENTIYF
.	TRBV7-6	TRBJ1-2	CASSTQPGQGNGYTF
.	TRBV2	TRBJ1-4	CASSELRAGEKLFF
.	TRBV5-1	TRBJ2-1	CASSLDGTSGREQFF
.	TRBV7-2	TRBJ2-7	CASSSGGVRGAYEQYF
few	TRBV6-2/TRBV6-3	TRBJ2-2	CASSSTVPGELFF
.	TRBV3-1/TRBV3-2	TRBJ2-5	CASSYGTTETQYF
.	TRBV6-5	TRBJ2-3	CASRRLAGNTDTQYF
.	TRBV18	TRBJ2-7	CASSPPSGGTYEQYF
.	TRBV2	TRBJ1-5	CASSGQIYQPQHF
.	TRBV30	TRBJ2-7	CAWRLAGSYEQYF
.	TRBV29-1	TRBJ2-6	CSVRQVSGDVLTF
.	TRBV6-1	TRBJ1-2	CASSEVGQGYTF
.	TRBV25-1	TRBJ2-7	CASRTHSAGPYEQYF
once	TRBV18	TRBJ2-7	CASSPRDRAYEQYF
.	TRBV2	TRBJ2-3	CASSPGTETDTQYF
.	TRBV7-2	TRBJ1-2	CASSLARRSTYGYTF
.	TRBV25-1	TRBJ1-2	CASSEGDQVNDGYTF